Listed below are T cell receptor beta chains from one sample, sequenced in a study of beta chain features in type 1 diabetes. Produced via immunoSEQ multiplex PCR; TCRdb's table is partial and in-frame only. The sample contains over 650,000 clones, about an eighth of which appear only once. The sample taken for sequencing was naive CD4+ T cells from blood. The receptors stem from a man younger than 35 with type 1 diabetes. CDR3s leave out the opening cysteine and the closing phenylalanine or tryptophan. Size tells how often a clone was seen (once, few, many) or the class of an expanded clone, and some rows leave it out.

V gene: TRBV19
J gene: TRBJ1-5
clone size: few
CDR3 length: 11
CDR3 protein: ASSMMEYQPQH

V gene: TRBV30
J gene: TRBJ1-5
clone size: -
CDR3 length: 10
CDR3 protein: AWSVENQPQH

V gene: TRBV5-6
J gene: TRBJ2-7
clone size: -
CDR3 length: 11
CDR3 protein: ASSAGRVWEQY

V gene: TRBV7-9
J gene: TRBJ1-2
clone size: -
CDR3 length: 10
CDR3 protein: ASSLVNGGYT

V gene: TRBV5-1
J gene: TRBJ2-5
clone size: -
CDR3 length: 13
CDR3 protein: ASSRTGASQETQY

V gene: TRBV6-1
J gene: TRBJ1-2
clone size: -
CDR3 length: 10
CDR3 protein: ASDKIGYGYT

V gene: TRBV30
J gene: TRBJ1-2
clone size: -
CDR3 length: 14
CDR3 protein: AWSTDYSRGNYGYT

V gene: TRBV6-5
J gene: TRBJ2-7
clone size: -
CDR3 length: 11
CDR3 protein: ASSRDRGYEQY

V gene: TRBV5-4
J gene: TRBJ2-1
clone size: -
CDR3 length: 9
CDR3 protein: ASSLENEQF

V gene: TRBV30
J gene: TRBJ1-2
clone size: few
CDR3 length: 10
CDR3 protein: AWSISVDGYT

V gene: TRBV29-1
J gene: TRBJ2-1
clone size: few
CDR3 length: 9
CDR3 protein: SVERYNEQF

V gene: TRBV6-5
J gene: TRBJ2-1
clone size: -
CDR3 length: 10
CDR3 protein: ASSSQRGASF

V gene: TRBV29-1
J gene: TRBJ2-2
clone size: few
CDR3 length: 13
CDR3 protein: SVSFGQGGAGELF

V gene: TRBV29-1
J gene: TRBJ1-2
clone size: -
CDR3 length: 12
CDR3 protein: SVPHSQLNYGYT

V gene: TRBV2
J gene: TRBJ2-1
clone size: -
CDR3 length: 11
CDR3 protein: ASERDSYNEQF

V gene: TRBV7-9
J gene: TRBJ1-3
clone size: -
CDR3 length: 15
CDR3 protein: ASSFEVQGAPGNTIY

V gene: TRBV7-6
J gene: TRBJ2-3
clone size: few
CDR3 length: 13
CDR3 protein: ASSDPRGRGYTQY

V gene: TRBV5-4
J gene: TRBJ2-7
clone size: -
CDR3 length: 11
CDR3 protein: ASSGDRDGEQY

V gene: TRBV28
J gene: TRBJ2-2
clone size: -
CDR3 length: 14
CDR3 protein: ASSLESLGRTGELF

V gene: TRBV6-5
J gene: TRBJ1-1
clone size: -
CDR3 length: 13
CDR3 protein: ASSYDSEVNTEAF

V gene: TRBV11-2
J gene: TRBJ2-5
clone size: few
CDR3 length: 13
CDR3 protein: ASSRPWAGQETQY

V gene: TRBV18
J gene: TRBJ2-5
clone size: -
CDR3 length: 11
CDR3 protein: ASSPRAGETQY

V gene: TRBV23-1
J gene: TRBJ1-6
clone size: -
CDR3 length: 13
CDR3 protein: ASIREPTTNSPLH